This T cell receptor beta chain was identified in a study of vaccination and CD4 T cells after COVID-19. The Oncomine TCR Beta short-read assay was what sequenced the DNA obtained from cultured CD4+ T cells. Someone extracted genomic DNA from cultured CD4+ T cells. TCRdb re-analysed the PCR reads in MiXCR, keeping a single row per CDR3 protein. The repertoire has about 21,000 distinct CDR3 sequences, around 46% of them found once; the top ten carry approximately 13%. As to time point: late sampling 161 to 241 days after vaccination in three convalescent patients. The treatment: 10-day PBMC culture with coronavirus spike peptide pools or control peptides (ViraFEST assay). ViraFEST relied on peptide pools to expand antigen-specific T cells; the TCRs were sequenced afterward. The CDR3 totals 13 residues. Trimming removed 1 base from V and 3 bases from J, with 7 bases in between. The germline V gene has CDR1 SGHNT and CDR2 YENEEA.

Of note for this clonotype: Its antigen remains unknown.

The sequence was collected from a human donor who had recovered from COVID-19. The sequenced sample was CD4+ T cells from blood, cultured in vitro, obtained about 7 months after SARS-CoV-2 vaccination. The chain links TRBV11-3 to TRBJ2-7; D gene unclear. CDR3 in amino acids: CASSLAQVYEQYF. The CDR3 DNA sequence: TGTGCCAGCAGCTTAGCACAAGTCTACGAGCAGTACTTC.